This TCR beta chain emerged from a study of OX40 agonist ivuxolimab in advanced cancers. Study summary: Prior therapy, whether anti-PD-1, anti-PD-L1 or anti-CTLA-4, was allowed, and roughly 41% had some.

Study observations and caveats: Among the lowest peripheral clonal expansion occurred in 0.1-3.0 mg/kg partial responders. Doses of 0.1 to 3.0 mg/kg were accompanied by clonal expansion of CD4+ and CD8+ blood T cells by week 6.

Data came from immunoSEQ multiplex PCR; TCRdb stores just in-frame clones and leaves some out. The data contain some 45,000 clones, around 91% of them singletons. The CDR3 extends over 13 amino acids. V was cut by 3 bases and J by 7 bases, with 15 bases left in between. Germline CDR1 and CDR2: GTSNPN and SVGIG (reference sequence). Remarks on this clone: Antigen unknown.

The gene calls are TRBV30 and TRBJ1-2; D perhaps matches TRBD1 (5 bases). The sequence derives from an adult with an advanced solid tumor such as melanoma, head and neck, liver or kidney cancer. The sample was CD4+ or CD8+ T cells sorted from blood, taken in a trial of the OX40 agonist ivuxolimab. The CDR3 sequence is CAWSIGAVGGYTF. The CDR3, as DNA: TGTGCCTGGAGCATCGGGGCCGTAGGTGGCTACACCTTC.